The 32 T cell receptor beta chains given below trace back to one sample, sequenced in a study of cytomegalovirus exposure and HLA in healthy donors. The PCR used 60 Vbeta and 13 Jbeta primers. Clones were sequenced by immunoSEQ multiplex PCR, and TCRdb holds only the in-frame ones, with some missing. The sample has approximately 110,000 clones; approximately 80% are singletons. Sequenced: PBMCs. These receptors were taken from a woman in her thirties in good health and CMV-seronegative.

A few counts support this clone. The rearrangement links TRBV6-6 to TRBJ1-5, with D tentatively TRBD1 (5 bases). This CDR3 has 15 residues. Trimming left V 4 bases short and J 2 bases short, with 12 bases between. Germline V lookup: CDR1 MNHNY, CDR2 SVGAGI (reference sequence). In nucleotides, the CDR3 is TGTGCCAGCAGTTTCAGGGAGGTGGGCAATCAGCCCCAGCATTTT. Translating it yields CASSFREVGNQPQHF.

This clone was observed once. V usage is TRBV30 and J usage is TRBJ1-1; D is ambiguous. The CDR3 spans 13 residues. With 1 base removed from V and 4 bases from J, the gap between germline ends came to 10 bases. Per germline, CDR1 GTSNPN and CDR2 SVGIG (reference sequence). This CDR3 reads CAWSELRPTEAFF. The CDR3 region has the DNA TGTGCCTGGAGTGAGCTGCGTCCCACTGAAGCTTTCTTT.

The chain links TRBV11-3 to TRBJ2-5, with 8 bases lining up with TRBD1. The DNA matches TRBJ2-7 better at its end, which makes the J call doubtful. Germline CDR1 and CDR2: SGHNT and YENEEA. This CDR3 spans 14 amino acids. CDR3 DNA: TGTGCCAGCAGCTCTGGGGACAGGAGATACGAGCAGTACTTC. This codes for CASSSGDRRYEQYF.

This clone came up a few times. V usage is TRBV25-1 and J usage is TRBJ1-2, with D tentatively TRBD1 (6 bases). Trimming left V 0 bases short and J 6 bases short, with 17 bases between. The CDR3 extends over 16 amino acids. Germline V gene sequence: CDR1 MGHDK, CDR2 SYGVNS. This CDR3 reads CASSEYGTRGNDGYTF. As DNA, the CDR3 is TGTGCCAGCAGTGAATACGGCACCAGGGGAAACGATGGCTACACCTTC.

The genes are TRBV18 and TRBJ1-5; D gene unclear. Germline V CDR1 and CDR2: KGHSH, LQKENI. Trimming cost V 2 bases and J 4 bases, with 9 bases left between them. The CDR3 contains 14 residues. CDR3 loop: CASSPNESNQPQHF. CDR3 in DNA: TGTGCCAGCTCACCAAATGAGAGTAATCAGCCCCAGCATTTT. Full variable domain (missing parts from reference TRBV18 and TRBJ1-5): NAGVMQNPRHLVRRRGQEARLRCSPMKGHSHVYWYRQLPEEGLKFMVYLQKENIIDESGMPKERFSAEFPKEGPSILRIQQVVRGDSAAYFCASSPNESNQPQHFGDGTRLSIL.

In this sample, this clone turned up a few times. The rearrangement links TRBV5-1 to TRBJ1-5, with D unclear. This CDR3 region has 13 residues. Germline CDR1 SGHRS, CDR2 YFSETQ. V was cut by 1 base and J by 5 bases, with 7 bases left in between. As DNA, the CDR3 is TGCGCCAGCAGCTTGTACGGGGATCAGCCCCAGCATTTT. Translated: CASSLYGDQPQHF.

This clone occurred a few times. The V call is TRBV7-6, the J call TRBJ1-1; possible D gene TRBD1, 5 bases. The CDR3 totals 13 residues. CDR1 and CDR2 (germline): SGHVS, FNYEAQ. The V end was cut by 5 bases, the J end by 5 bases, with 12 bases between. This chain's CDR3 is CASSRGGGTEAFF. In DNA, the CDR3 is TGTGCCAGCAGCAGGGGTGGTGGGACTGAAGCTTTCTTT.

In its sample, this clone ranks as medium-sized. The CDR3 bases are TGCAGCGTTAGGGTCGGGGACACTGAAGCTTTCTTT. Translating gives CSVRVGDTEAFF. This chain uses TRBV29-1 with TRBJ1-1; D remains unclear. From germline, CDR1 is SQVTM and CDR2 ANQGSEA. This CDR3 has 12 amino acids. The V gene lost 5 bases and the J gene lost 3 bases, with 10 bases spanning the gap.

This chain links TRBV5-1 with TRBJ1-4, with 10 bases identical to TRBD1. The CDR3 has 15 amino acids. V dropped 5 bases and J dropped 5; count of bases not matched to a gene: 6. The germline CDR1 and CDR2 sequences are SGHRS and YFSETQ. CDR3 amino acids: CASRTRTGGNEKLFF. In nucleotides, the CDR3 is TGCGCCAGCAGGACCCGGACAGGGGGAAATGAAAAACTGTTTTTT.

This sequence joins TRBV28 and TRBJ2-1; TRBD2 matches at 12 bases. Germline CDR1 reads MDHEN; CDR2 reads SYDVKM. The CDR3 length is 14 residues. V was pared by 7 bases and J by 9 bases, with 7 bases of the junction left unmatched. CDR3 sequence: CASTSASGRGEQFF. The DNA for the CDR3 is TGTGCCAGCACCTCGGCTAGCGGGAGGGGTGAGCAGTTCTTC.

The chain is built from TRBV4-2 and TRBJ2-3; maybe TRBD1 (6 bases). Trimming stripped 3 bases from V and 6 bases from J, with 19 bases between. Germline CDR1 LGHNA, CDR2 YNFKEQ. The CDR3 has 16 amino acids. The CDR3 DNA reads as TGTGCCAGCAGCCAGGGGGCGGGCGCCGCCCCGGATACGCAGTATTTT. Translating gives CASSQGAGAAPDTQYF.

The rearrangement links TRBV4-2 to TRBJ2-2; 9 nucleotides align to TRBD1. Germline CDR1 and CDR2: LGHNA and YNFKEQ. The CDR3 is 16 amino acids. Trimming took 1 base from V and 5 from J; bases not matched to a gene: 5. In nucleotides, the CDR3 is TGTGCCAGCAGCCAAGGGACAGGGGCCTCTACCGGGGAGCTGTTTTTT. It codes for CASSQGTGASTGELFF.

The chain links TRBV10-3 to TRBJ2-5; TRBD1 agrees at 7 bases. The ends lost 6 bases at V and 5 bases at J; junction bases unmatched: 9. Per germline, CDR1 ENHRY and CDR2 SYGVKD. The CDR3 is made up of 14 amino acids. This CDR3 is CAIRETGTTETQYF. The CDR3 nucleotides are TGTGCCATCAGAGAGACAGGGACGACGGAGACCCAGTACTTC.

This rearrangement joins TRBV6-5 to TRBJ1-1; 10 bases line up with TRBD1. The CDR3 has 11 residues. Germline CDR1 and CDR2: MNHEY and SVGAGI. Trimming removed 6 bases from V and 14 bases from J; junction bases left unmatched: 6. CDR3 amino acids: CASSPGTGEFF. In DNA, the CDR3 is TGTGCCAGCAGCCCCGGGACAGGGGAGTTCTTT.

In this sample, this clone turned up once. The V call is TRBV20-1, the J call TRBJ2-1; D might be TRBD2 (6 bases). The V end was cut by 6 bases, the J end by 7 bases, with 10 bases between. Per the germline V gene, CDR1 is DFQATT and CDR2 is SNEGSKA (reference sequence). There are 11 residues in the CDR3. In DNA form, the CDR3 reads TGCAGTGCCCGTCGGGGGAATGAGCAGTTCTTC. It translates to CSARRGNEQFF.

This sequence joins TRBV30 and TRBJ1-1, with D possibly TRBD1 on 5 matching bases. Trimming stripped 3 bases from V and 6 bases from J, with 11 bases between. The CDR3 is 12 residues long. The germline CDR1 and CDR2 sequences are GTSNPN and SVGIG (reference sequence). The CDR3 is CAWRVREAEAFF. The CDR3 DNA reads TGTGCCTGGAGGGTCAGGGAGGCTGAAGCTTTCTTT.

This rearrangement joins TRBV30 to TRBJ2-5; 10 bases are shared with TRBD1. Near its end, the DNA agrees better with TRBJ2-7, so the J call may be wrong. The germline V gene has CDR1 GTSNPN and CDR2 SVGIG (reference sequence). This CDR3 has 15 amino acids. Here the CDR3 reads CAWSTRQGARYEQYF. The DNA of the CDR3 is TGTGCCTGGAGTACCAGACAGGGGGCGCGTTACGAGCAGTACTTC.

The chain's CDR3 is CASSYGGEGNTIYF. The CDR3 DNA follows: TGTGCCAGCAGTTACGGAGGGGAAGGAAACACCATATATTTT. The chain uses TRBV6-6 and TRBJ1-3; maybe TRBD1 (5 bases). Germline CDR1 is MNHNY and CDR2 is SVGAGI (reference sequence). The V end was cut by 2 bases, the J end by 4 bases, with 9 bases between. The CDR3 spans 14 residues.

This chain connects TRBV4-3 to TRBJ2-3; TRBD2 agrees at 11 bases. Germline values: CDR1 LGHNA, CDR2 YSLEER. Trimming cost V 6 bases and J 0 bases; bases outside gene matches: 2. This CDR3 comprises 15 residues. The CDR3 spells CASSLAGGSTDTQYF. CDR3 sequence (DNA): TGCGCCAGCAGTCTAGCGGGGGGCAGCACAGATACGCAGTATTTT.

Concerning this clone itself: Other DNA sequences from this sample encode an identical CDR3 as well. The V gene is TRBV6-5, the J gene TRBJ1-3, with D possibly being TRBD1 (6 bases). V lost 0 bases and J 4 bases, leaving 7 bases between the germline ends. From germline, CDR1 is MNHEY and CDR2 SVGAGI. The CDR3 spans 14 residues. The CDR3 DNA reads as TGTGCCAGCAGTTACTCTGGGACAGGAAACACCATATATTTT. This sequence encodes CASSYSGTGNTIYF.

In the case of this clone: Additional DNA sequences in this sample encode the identical CDR3. This chain links TRBV29-1 with TRBJ2-7, with D possibly matching TRBD1 (5 bases). The CDR3 consists of 11 residues. The V and J ends lost 6 bases and 4 bases respectively, with 10 bases between them. Germline assignment: CDR1 SQVTM and CDR2 ANQGSEA. Here the CDR3 reads CSVERQYEQYF. The CDR3 region has the DNA TGCAGCGTGGAAAGACAGTACGAGCAGTACTTC.

The chain employs TRBV20-1 and TRBJ1-2; D remains unclear. Germline CDR1 is DFQATT and CDR2 is SNEGSKA (reference sequence). The CDR3 is made up of 8 amino acids. V lost 8 bases and J 8 bases, leaving 6 bases between the germline ends. The CDR3, as DNA: TGCAGTCCCCTGGGCTACACCTTC. This translates into CSPLGYTF.

The chain has TRBV27 and TRBJ1-4, with D tentatively TRBD1 (6 bases). This CDR3 is built from 16 residues. V was clipped by 3 bases and J by 6 bases, with 17 bases between them. Germline V gives CDR1 MNHEY, CDR2 SMNVEV (reference sequence). The CDR3 DNA sequence: TGTGCCAGCAGTTTTTCCCGTACGCAGGGGTATGAAAAACTGTTTTTT. It codes for CASSFSRTQGYEKLFF. The whole variable domain, filled in from reference TRBV27 and TRBJ1-4, reads EAQVTQNPRYLITVTGKKLTVTCSQNMNHEYMSWYRQDPGLGLRQIYYSMNVEVTDKGDVPEGYKVSRKEKRNFPLILESPSPNQTSLYFCASSFSRTQGYEKLFFGSGTQLSVL.

This clone has just one count. V and J are TRBV2 and TRBJ2-1; TRBD2 aligns across 10 bases. The CDR3 covers 13 residues. J was trimmed by 8 bases and V by 11 bases; bases with no gene match: 9. Germline V gene data show CDR1 as SNHLY and CDR2 as FYNNEI. CDR3 bases: TGTGCCGGCACTAGCGGGATCAGCGATGAGCAGTTCTTC. Translation: CAGTSGISDEQFF.

There are a few counts of this clone. V usage is TRBV19 and J usage is TRBJ1-5; unclear D gene. Germline V lookup: CDR1 LNHDA, CDR2 SQIVND (reference sequence). The CDR3 covers 15 residues. Trimming stripped 7 bases from V and 1 base from J, with 14 bases between. CDR3 nucleotides: TGTGCCAGTACTCAGTTGTCGGGGAGCAATCAGCCCCAGCATTTT. Amino acid sequence: CASTQLSGSNQPQHF.

The rearrangement joins TRBV6-1 to TRBJ2-6, with TRBD1 identical over 7 bases. The CDR3 extends over 17 amino acids. The V gene's germline CDR1 is MNHNS and CDR2 SASEGT. The V segment lost 4 bases and the J segment 4 bases; nucleotides outside the gene matches: 10. The DNA of the CDR3 is TGTGCCAGCAGTGTGACAGGGACGCGACCCGGGGCCAACGTCCTGACTTTC. This encodes CASSVTGTRPGANVLTF.

V usage is TRBV25-1 and J usage is TRBJ1-1, with 7 bases lining up with TRBD1. The CDR3 contains 13 residues. J lost 11 bases, V lost 0 bases, and 6 bases had no gene match. Looked up from germline, CDR1 is MGHDK and CDR2 is SYGVNS. The CDR3, as DNA: TGTGCCAGCAGTGAATACCGGGGGACAGAGGCTTTCTTT. Translated: CASSEYRGTEAFF.

This rearrangement joins TRBV5-1 to TRBJ1-5; a weak D match, TRBD1 (5 bases). The germline gives CDR1 SGHRS, CDR2 YFSETQ. V dropped 0 bases and J dropped 3 bases, with 10 bases sitting between them. This CDR3 is 15 amino acids long. CDR3: CASSLVWGPNQPQHF. The CDR3 nucleotides are TGCGCCAGCAGCTTGGTGTGGGGCCCCAATCAGCCCCAGCATTTT.

V gene TRBV4-1 combines with J gene TRBJ2-7; 9 bases align to TRBD2. With 1 base clipped from V and 2 bases from J, the junction kept 6 bases outside the gene matches. The CDR3 has 16 residues. Germline V lookup: CDR1 MGHRA, CDR2 YSYEKL. CDR3 bases: TGCGCCAGCAGCCAAGGCCCGACTAGCGGACCCTACGAGCAGTACTTC. Its protein is CASSQGPTSGPYEQYF.

The J gene is TRBJ2-1, the V gene TRBV27; perhaps TRBD1 as D (5 bases). The CDR3 is 12 amino acids. V shed 3 bases and J shed 6 bases, with 6 bases lying between them. CDR1 MNHEY and CDR2 SMNVEV come from the germline V gene (reference sequence). For the CDR3, the DNA is TGTGCCAGCAGTTTCCAGGGCAATGAGCAGTTCTTC. Its translation: CASSFQGNEQFF.

This chain links TRBV23-1 with TRBJ2-7; D possibly corresponds to TRBD1 (6 bases). TRBV23-1 is identified as an open reading frame with a role that is uncertain. The CDR3 covers 15 residues. V was pared by 3 bases and J by 9 bases, with 21 bases between. For the CDR3, the DNA is TGCGCCAGCAGTCAGGCCCCTGGCAGGGGATCTACGCAGTACTTC. Translation gives CASSQAPGRGSTQYF.

The V call is TRBV5-4, the J call TRBJ1-5; 9 bases fit TRBD1. Germline V gene sequence: CDR1 SGHNT, CDR2 YYREEE (reference sequence). The CDR3 runs 16 residues. Germline trimming cut 3 bases from V and 3 bases from J; bases unmatched to any gene: 7. DNA for the CDR3: TGTGCCAGCAGCTGGGGGGACAGGGCTGACAATCAGCCCCAGCATTTT. It is translated as CASSWGDRADNQPQHF.